The 25 T cell receptor beta chains below come from one sample, sequenced in a study of CD8+ T cells in alopecia areata. Sequencing templates came from extracted RNA that was reverse transcribed into cDNA. Only in-frame clones appear in the TCRdb table, and some are missing; sequencing was by immunoSEQ multiplex PCR. The sample holds about 150,000 clones, about three fifths seen once. Specimen: CD4+ T cells sorted from blood, collected at week 0. The receptors here all came from a human donor with alopecia areata.

The chain links TRBV28 to TRBJ1-2; 9 bases line up with TRBD1. Losses at the gene ends were 4 bases for V and 8 bases for J; bases not matched to a gene: 5. The CDR3 is 13 amino acids. Germline CDR1 MDHEN, CDR2 SYDVKM. CDR3 coding DNA: TGTGCCAGCAGTTCCCGGACAGGGGAAGGCTACACCTTC. Translated: CASSSRTGEGYTF.

This clone has a handful of counts. The chain recombines TRBV30 with TRBJ2-7; D remains ambiguous. CDR3 size: 14 residues. V lost 2 bases to trimming and J lost 9 bases, with 20 bases between them. Germline values: CDR1 GTSNPN, CDR2 SVGIG (reference sequence). As DNA, the CDR3 is TGTGCCTGGAGTCAGGCAGAGCCTCGAGGTTGGCAGTACTTC. Its translation: CAWSQAEPRGWQYF.

This rearrangement joins TRBV5-1 to TRBJ1-2; no definite D call. V lost 3 bases to trimming and J lost 3 bases, with 9 bases between them. The length of the CDR3 is 13 residues. Germline V gives CDR1 SGHRS, CDR2 YFSETQ. CDR3 coding DNA: TGCGCCAGCAGCTCAGCAGGCTACTATGGCTACACCTTC. It is translated as CASSSAGYYGYTF. The full variable domain, completed using reference TRBV5-1 and TRBJ1-2, is KAGVTQTPRYLIKTRGQQVTLSCSPISGHRSVSWYQQTPGQGLQFLFEYFSETQRNKGNFPGRFSGRQFSNSRSEMNVSTLELGDSALYLCASSSAGYYGYTFGSGTRLTVV.

This clone was counted only a few times. The chain employs TRBV29-1 and TRBJ1-2; D may be TRBD1 (5 bases). Per the germline V gene, CDR1 is SQVTM and CDR2 is ANQGSEA. There are 11 residues in the CDR3. Trimming removed 7 bases at V and 7 bases at J, with 13 bases between. The CDR3 region has the DNA TGCAGCGCCCCGGCGGGGGTTGGCTACACCTTC. Protein: CSAPAGVGYTF.

The V gene is TRBV11-3, the J gene TRBJ2-7; 8 bases match TRBD1. The CDR3 loop spans 16 amino acids. J gave up 3 bases and V 1 base, and 8 bases lay outside the gene matches. Germline CDR1 and CDR2: SGHNT and YENEEA. CDR3 sequence reads: CASSLGGRQGNYEQYF. CDR3 bases: TGTGCCAGCAGCTTAGGGGGGAGACAGGGGAACTACGAGCAGTACTTC.

The J gene is TRBJ2-3, the V gene TRBV6-6, with 9 bases matching TRBD1. Germline assignment: CDR1 MNHNY and CDR2 SVGAGI (reference sequence). The CDR3 runs to 15 residues. With V trimmed by 10 bases and J by 2 bases, 10 bases remained unmatched. The CDR3, as DNA: TGTGCCACCGAGGACAGGGGAAAGGCCACAGATACGCAGTATTTT. As protein: CATEDRGKATDTQYF.

The chain has TRBV7-9 and TRBJ1-1, with D unclear. The V end was cut by 1 base, the J end by 4 bases, with 4 bases between. This CDR3 has 12 residues. Looked up from germline, CDR1 is SEHNR and CDR2 is FQNEAQ (reference sequence). CDR3 protein: CASSLGFTEAFF. CDR3 sequence (DNA): TGTGCCAGCAGCTTAGGATTCACTGAAGCTTTCTTT.

The genes are TRBV11-2 and TRBJ2-2; D remains unclear. Germline loops: CDR1 SGHAT, CDR2 FQNNGV. The V gene lost 5 bases and the J gene lost 3 bases, with 10 bases spanning the gap. The CDR3 has 14 amino acids. The chain's CDR3 is CASSPVIHTGELFF. CDR3 in DNA: TGTGCCAGCAGCCCCGTTATTCACACCGGGGAGCTGTTTTTT.

This chain connects TRBV6-5 to TRBJ2-7; D possibly corresponds to TRBD1 (5 bases). With 8 bases removed from V and 1 base from J, the gap between germline ends came to 12 bases. The CDR3 sequence is 13 residues long. CDR1 is MNHEY and CDR2 is SVGAGI in the germline V gene. Here the CDR3 reads CASSQPGSYEQYF. In nucleotides, the CDR3 is TGTGCCAGCTCCCAACCAGGGTCCTACGAGCAGTACTTC.

The rearrangement uses TRBV11-2 and TRBJ2-1; TRBD2 matches at 11 bases. Germline assignment: CDR1 SGHAT and CDR2 FQNNGV. V was pared by 1 base and J by 10 bases, with 3 bases of the junction left unmatched. The CDR3 has 14 amino acids. The DNA for the CDR3 is TGTGCCAGCAGCTTAGGACTAGCGGGGCTGGAGCAGTTCTTC. This gives the protein CASSLGLAGLEQFF.

The chain carries TRBV5-1 and TRBJ1-2; D remains ambiguous. The CDR3 contains 13 residues. CDR1 is SGHRS and CDR2 is YFSETQ in the germline V gene. Trimming removed 0 bases at V and 7 bases at J, with 10 bases between. The CDR3 bases are TGCGCCAGCAGCTTGGGCCAGGAGAGTGGCTACACCTTC. This codes for CASSLGQESGYTF.

CDR3 bases: TGTGCCAGCAGCCCTAGCGGGGGGGCTTGGAATGAGCAGTTCTTC. It codes for CASSPSGGAWNEQFF. The genes are TRBV5-6 and TRBJ2-1, with 12 nucleotides matching TRBD2. CDR3 length equals 15 residues. V dropped 4 bases and J dropped 7; count of bases not matched to a gene: 6. Germline V gives CDR1 SGHDT, CDR2 YYEEEE.

This chain joins TRBV4-3 and TRBJ1-6; D possibly corresponds to TRBD1 (6 bases). This CDR3 spans 15 amino acids. The germline V and J ends were trimmed by 3 bases and 7 bases, with 13 bases remaining between them. Germline V CDR1 and CDR2: LGHNA, YSLEER. Written as DNA, the CDR3 is TGCGCCAGCAGCCAGGGGGCAGACCAAAATTCACCCCTCCACTTT. It codes for CASSQGADQNSPLHF.

The chain recombines TRBV30 with TRBJ1-2; no clear D gene. CDR1 is GTSNPN and CDR2 is SVGIG in the germline V gene (reference sequence). The V gene lost 5 bases and the J gene lost 4 bases, with 14 bases spanning the gap. There are 13 residues in the CDR3. The CDR3 loop is CAWGKGTSYGYTF. Written as DNA, the CDR3 is TGTGCCTGGGGAAAGGGCACTTCCTATGGCTACACCTTC.

This clone has more than one count but fewer than ten. The V call is TRBV6-6, the J call TRBJ1-6, with a tentative D call TRBD1 (5 bases). The CDR3 spans 15 residues. V was trimmed by 2 bases and J by 10 bases, leaving 15 bases between them. Germline V gene data show CDR1 as MNHNY and CDR2 as SVGAGI (reference sequence). CDR3 bases: TGTGCCAGCAGTTACGGGCCCGGGGCGGACTCACCCCTCCACTTT. Its translation is CASSYGPGADSPLHF.

This clone came up a few times. This CDR3 is also generated by other DNA sequences in the sample. V and J are TRBV30 and TRBJ1-1; D is perhaps TRBD1 (5 bases). CDR3 length equals 13 residues. Trimming left V 3 bases short and J 5 bases short, with 13 bases between. CDR1 and CDR2 from the germline V gene are GTSNPN and SVGIG (reference sequence). CDR3 in amino acids: CAWSTTGGTEAFF. CDR3 DNA: TGTGCCTGGAGCACAACCGGGGGTACTGAAGCTTTCTTT.

A few counts support this clone. The rearrangement uses TRBV4-1 and TRBJ2-7; 8 bases are a match to TRBD1. This CDR3 comprises 17 residues. V lost 2 bases to trimming and J lost 3 bases; unmatched junction nucleotides: 12. Germline-derived CDR1 and CDR2 are MGHRA and YSYEKL. The CDR3 nucleotides read TGCGCCAGCAGCCAACCGACCAGGGGGCGATTCTACTACGAGCAGTACTTC. Amino acid sequence: CASSQPTRGRFYYEQYF.

This clone was seen only a few times. The chain employs TRBV7-2 and TRBJ2-2; D assignment may be TRBD1 or TRBD2 (6 bases each). In germline, CDR1 is SGHTA, CDR2 FQGNSA. The V and J ends lost 5 bases and 2 bases respectively, with 9 bases between them. The CDR3 spans 14 residues. In DNA, the CDR3 is TGTGCCAGCAGCAAGGGGGGCAACACCGGGGAGCTGTTTTTT. This gives the protein CASSKGGNTGELFF.

This clone has just a few counts. The chain combines TRBV4-3 with TRBJ1-3; 8 bases align to TRBD1. The trim removed 0 bases at V and 2 bases at J, leaving 3 bases unmatched. The CDR3 extends over 16 amino acids. Germline V gene sequence: CDR1 LGHNA, CDR2 YSLEER. The CDR3 here is CASSQDTRGPGNTIYF. CDR3 DNA: TGCGCCAGCAGCCAAGATACCAGGGGGCCTGGAAACACCATATATTTT.

The J gene is TRBJ2-7, the V gene TRBV4-3; TRBD2 matches at 8 bases. V was clipped by 0 bases and J by 7 bases; unmatched bases: 14. In germline, CDR1 is LGHNA, CDR2 YSLEER. This CDR3 spans 17 amino acids. CDR3 residues: CASSQDTGTRGPGEQYF. The CDR3, as DNA: TGCGCCAGCAGCCAAGATACTGGGACTAGGGGCCCGGGGGAGCAGTACTTC.

In this sample, this clone turned up a few times. The CDR3 DNA reads as TGCGCCAGCAGCTTAGAACAGGTTAATTCACCCCTCCACTTT. Its protein product is CASSLEQVNSPLHF. The chain recombines TRBV5-1 with TRBJ1-6; TRBD1 might be the D (5 bases). Trimming stripped 2 bases from V and 6 bases from J, with 9 bases between. CDR1 SGHRS and CDR2 YFSETQ come from the germline V gene. This CDR3 contains 14 residues.

The chain recombines TRBV29-1 with TRBJ1-2; the D gene is possibly TRBD1 (5 bases). Germline-derived CDR1 and CDR2 are SQVTM and ANQGSEA. Between the trimmed V and J ends, which lost 0 bases and 0 bases, there was a span of 11 bases. The CDR3 has 15 residues. CDR3 DNA: TGCAGCGTTGAAGATCGGGGCAGATCTAACTATGGCTACACCTTC. Its protein is CSVEDRGRSNYGYTF.

There are a few counts of this clone. The V gene is TRBV7-2, the J gene TRBJ1-2; TRBD1 is a possible D gene (5 bases). There are 14 residues in the CDR3. Between the trimmed V and J ends, which lost 4 bases and 6 bases, there was a span of 15 bases. Germline CDR1 is SGHTA and CDR2 is FQGNSA. CDR3 nucleotide sequence: TGTGCCAGCAGCTCCCCTACGGGGGGAAATGGCTACACCTTC. Translation gives CASSSPTGGNGYTF.

This rearrangement joins TRBV5-1 to TRBJ1-2; no firm D call. With 0 bases removed from V and 0 bases from J, the gap between germline ends came to 9 bases. The CDR3 sequence is 15 residues long. The germline V gene has CDR1 SGHRS and CDR2 YFSETQ. The CDR3 sequence: CASSLEAGPNYGYTF. The CDR3 DNA sequence: TGCGCCAGCAGCTTGGAGGCCGGACCTAACTATGGCTACACCTTC.

The rearrangement uses TRBV7-9 and TRBJ2-7, with D possibly being TRBD1 (6 bases). Deletions cut 5 bases from V and 2 bases from J, with 19 bases between. Germline assignment: CDR1 SEHNR and CDR2 FQNEAQ (reference sequence). This CDR3 is 16 amino acids long. CDR3 sequence: CASSRGTGQGTYEQYF. In nucleotides, the CDR3 is TGTGCCAGCAGCAGAGGGACGGGCCAGGGGACCTACGAGCAGTACTTC. Combining the CDR3 with reference TRBV7-9 and TRBJ2-7 gives the whole variable domain DTGVSQNPRHKITKRGQNVTFRCDPISEHNRLYWYRQTLGQGPEFLTYFQNEAQLEKSRLLSDRFSAERPKGSFSTLEIQRTEQGDSAMYLCASSRGTGQGTYEQYFGPGTRLTVT.